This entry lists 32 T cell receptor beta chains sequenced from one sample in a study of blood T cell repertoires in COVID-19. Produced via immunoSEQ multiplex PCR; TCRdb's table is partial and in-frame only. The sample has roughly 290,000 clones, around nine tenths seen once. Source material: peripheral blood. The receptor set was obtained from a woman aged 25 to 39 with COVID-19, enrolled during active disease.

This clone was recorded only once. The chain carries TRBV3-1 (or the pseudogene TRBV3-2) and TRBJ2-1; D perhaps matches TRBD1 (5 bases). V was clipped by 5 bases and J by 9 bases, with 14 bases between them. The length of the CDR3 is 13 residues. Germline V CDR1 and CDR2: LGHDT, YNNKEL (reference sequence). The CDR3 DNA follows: TGTGCCAGCAGCACCTTAACTACAGGTGAGCAGTTCTTC. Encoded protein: CASSTLTTGEQFF.

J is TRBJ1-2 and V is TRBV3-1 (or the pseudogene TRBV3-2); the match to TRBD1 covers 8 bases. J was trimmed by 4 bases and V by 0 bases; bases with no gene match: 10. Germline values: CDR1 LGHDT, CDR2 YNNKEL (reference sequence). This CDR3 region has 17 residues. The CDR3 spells CASSQEGWQGAAYGYTF. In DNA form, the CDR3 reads TGTGCCAGCAGCCAAGAAGGGTGGCAGGGGGCTGCCTATGGCTACACCTTC.

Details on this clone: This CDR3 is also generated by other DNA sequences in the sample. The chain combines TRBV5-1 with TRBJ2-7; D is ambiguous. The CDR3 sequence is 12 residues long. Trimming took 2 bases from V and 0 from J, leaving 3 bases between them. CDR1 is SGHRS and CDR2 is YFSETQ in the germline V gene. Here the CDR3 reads CASSFSSYEQYF. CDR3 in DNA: TGCGCCAGCAGCTTCAGCTCCTACGAGCAGTACTTC. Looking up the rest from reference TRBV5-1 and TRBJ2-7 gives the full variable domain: KAGVTQTPRYLIKTRGQQVTLSCSPISGHRSVSWYQQTPGQGLQFLFEYFSETQRNKGNFPGRFSGRQFSNSRSEMNVSTLELGDSALYLCASSFSSYEQYFGPGTRLTVT.

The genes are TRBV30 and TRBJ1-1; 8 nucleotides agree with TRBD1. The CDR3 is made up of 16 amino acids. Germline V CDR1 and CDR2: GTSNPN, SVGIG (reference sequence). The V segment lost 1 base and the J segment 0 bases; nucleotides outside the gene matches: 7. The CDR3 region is CAWSDPRTGMNTEAFF. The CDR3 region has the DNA TGTGCCTGGAGTGACCCACGGACAGGGATGAACACTGAAGCTTTCTTT. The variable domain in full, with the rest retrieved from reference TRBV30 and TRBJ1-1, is SQTIHQWPATLVQPVGSPLSLECTVEGTSNPNLYWYRQAAGRGLQLLFYSVGIGQISSEVPQNLSASRPQDRQFILSSKKLLLSDSGFYLCAWSDPRTGMNTEAFFGQGTRLTVV.

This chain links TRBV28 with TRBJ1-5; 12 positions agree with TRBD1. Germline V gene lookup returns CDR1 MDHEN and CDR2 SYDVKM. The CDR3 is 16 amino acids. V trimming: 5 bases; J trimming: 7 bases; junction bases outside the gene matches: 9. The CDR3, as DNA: TGTGCCAGCAGTCCGCAGGGACAGGGGGCCTGGCAGCCCCAGCATTTT. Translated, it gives CASSPQGQGAWQPQHF.

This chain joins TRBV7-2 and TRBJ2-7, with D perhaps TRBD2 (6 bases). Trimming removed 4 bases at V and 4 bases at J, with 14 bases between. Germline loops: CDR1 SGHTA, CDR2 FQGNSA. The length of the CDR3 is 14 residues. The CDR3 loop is CASSSRTGGYEQYF. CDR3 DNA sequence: TGTGCCAGCAGCTCCCGGACCGGGGGATACGAGCAGTACTTC.

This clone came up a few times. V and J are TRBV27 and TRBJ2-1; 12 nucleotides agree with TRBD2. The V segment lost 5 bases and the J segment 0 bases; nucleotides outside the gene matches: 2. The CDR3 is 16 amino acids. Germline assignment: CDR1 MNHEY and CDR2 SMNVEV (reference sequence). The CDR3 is CASSPTSGSSYNEQFF. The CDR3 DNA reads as TGTGCCAGCAGTCCGACTAGCGGGAGCTCCTACAATGAGCAGTTCTTC.

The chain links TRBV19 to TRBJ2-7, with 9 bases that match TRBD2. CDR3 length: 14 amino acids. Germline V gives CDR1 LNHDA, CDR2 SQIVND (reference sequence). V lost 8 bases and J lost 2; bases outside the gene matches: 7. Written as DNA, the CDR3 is TGTGCCAGTCGGTTCGCGGGAGGGCCCTACGAGCAGTACTTC. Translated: CASRFAGGPYEQYF.

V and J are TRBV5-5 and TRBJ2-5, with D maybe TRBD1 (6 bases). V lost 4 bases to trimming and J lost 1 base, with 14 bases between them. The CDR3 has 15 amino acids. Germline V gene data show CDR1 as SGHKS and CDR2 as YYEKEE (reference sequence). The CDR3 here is CASSPYSGVQETQYF. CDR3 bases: TGTGCCAGCAGCCCCTACTCAGGGGTCCAAGAGACCCAGTACTTC.

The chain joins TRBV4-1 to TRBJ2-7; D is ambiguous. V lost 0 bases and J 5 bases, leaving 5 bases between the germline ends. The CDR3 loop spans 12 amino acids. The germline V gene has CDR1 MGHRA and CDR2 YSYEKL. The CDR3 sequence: CASSQDSHEQYF. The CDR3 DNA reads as TGCGCCAGCAGCCAAGATAGCCACGAGCAGTACTTC.

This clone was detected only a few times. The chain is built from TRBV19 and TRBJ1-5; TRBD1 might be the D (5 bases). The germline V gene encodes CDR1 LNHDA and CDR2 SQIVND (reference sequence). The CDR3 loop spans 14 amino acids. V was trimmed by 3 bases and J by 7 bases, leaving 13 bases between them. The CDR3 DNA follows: TGTGCCAGTAGTATCCCCAGGGCACGGCAGCCCCAGCATTTT. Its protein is CASSIPRARQPQHF. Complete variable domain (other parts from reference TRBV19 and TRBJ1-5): DGGITQSPKYLFRKEGQNVTLSCEQNLNHDAMYWYRQDPGQGLRLIYYSQIVNDFQKGDIAEGYSVSREKKESFPLTVTSAQKNPTAFYLCASSIPRARQPQHFGDGTRLSIL.

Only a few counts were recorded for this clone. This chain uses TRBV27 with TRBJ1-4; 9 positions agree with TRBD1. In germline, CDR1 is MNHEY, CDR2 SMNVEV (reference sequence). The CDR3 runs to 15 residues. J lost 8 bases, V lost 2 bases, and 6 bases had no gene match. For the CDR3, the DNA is TGTGCCAGCAGTTTAGCTGGGACAGGGAACGAAAAACTGTTTTTT. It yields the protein CASSLAGTGNEKLFF. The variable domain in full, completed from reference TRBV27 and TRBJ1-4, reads EAQVTQNPRYLITVTGKKLTVTCSQNMNHEYMSWYRQDPGLGLRQIYYSMNVEVTDKGDVPEGYKVSRKEKRNFPLILESPSPNQTSLYFCASSLAGTGNEKLFFGSGTQLSVL.

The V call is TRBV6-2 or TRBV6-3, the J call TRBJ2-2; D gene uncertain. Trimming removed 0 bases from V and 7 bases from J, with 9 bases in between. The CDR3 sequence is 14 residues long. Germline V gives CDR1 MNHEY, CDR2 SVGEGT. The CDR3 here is CASSYSNGIGELFF. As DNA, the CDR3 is TGTGCCAGCAGTTACTCGAACGGTATCGGGGAGCTGTTTTTT.

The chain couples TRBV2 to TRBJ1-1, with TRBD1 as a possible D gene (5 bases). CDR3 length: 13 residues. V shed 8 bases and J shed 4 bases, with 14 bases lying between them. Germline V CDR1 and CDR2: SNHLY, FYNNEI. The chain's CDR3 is CASAGRTGTEAFF. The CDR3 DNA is TGTGCCAGCGCAGGGAGGACCGGCACTGAAGCTTTCTTT.

CDR3 in DNA: TGTGCCAGCAGTTTATCCCCGCCCCCAGGGAATGGCTACACCTTC. It codes for CASSLSPPPGNGYTF. This chain uses TRBV27 with TRBJ1-2; tentative D call: TRBD1 (5 bases). From germline, CDR1 is MNHEY and CDR2 SMNVEV (reference sequence). This CDR3 comprises 15 residues. Trimming stripped 0 bases from V and 6 bases from J, with 14 bases between.

Written as DNA, the CDR3 is TGCGCCAGCAGCCCGGGCAGGGCCACCGGGGAGCTGTTTTTT. It translates to CASSPGRATGELFF. The V call is TRBV5-1, the J call TRBJ2-2, with a tentative D call TRBD1 (5 bases). V was clipped by 4 bases and J by 4 bases, with 11 bases between them. The CDR3 length is 14 residues. CDR1 is SGHRS, CDR2 YFSETQ, per germline.

CDR3 residues: CASSYSGNNEQFF. The CDR3 DNA is TGTGCCAGCAGTTACAGCGGGAACAATGAGCAGTTCTTC. V usage is TRBV27 and J usage is TRBJ2-1; 7 bases agree with TRBD2. CDR3 length: 13 residues. Trimming removed 4 bases from V and 5 bases from J; junction bases left unmatched: 2. CDR1 and CDR2 from the germline V gene are MNHEY and SMNVEV (reference sequence).

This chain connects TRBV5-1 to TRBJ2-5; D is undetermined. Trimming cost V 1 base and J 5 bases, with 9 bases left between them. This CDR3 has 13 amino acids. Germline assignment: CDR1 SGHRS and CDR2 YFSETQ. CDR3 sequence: CASSLYSLETQYF. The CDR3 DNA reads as TGCGCCAGCAGCTTGTATTCTCTGGAGACCCAGTACTTC.

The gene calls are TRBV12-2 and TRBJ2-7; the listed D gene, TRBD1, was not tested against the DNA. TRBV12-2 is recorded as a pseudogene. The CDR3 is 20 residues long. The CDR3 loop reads CASRLDWDRVHSEGNYEQYF. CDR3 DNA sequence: TGTGCAAGTCGCTTAGATTGGGACAGGGTCCACTCGGAGGGGAACTACGAGCAGTACTTC.

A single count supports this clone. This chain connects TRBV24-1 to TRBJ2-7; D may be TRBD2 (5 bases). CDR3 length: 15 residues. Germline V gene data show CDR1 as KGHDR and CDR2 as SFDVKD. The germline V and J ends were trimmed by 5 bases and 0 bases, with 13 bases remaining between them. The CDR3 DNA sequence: TGTGCCACCAGTGCAAGTAGCGCGAGCTCCTACGAGCAGTACTTC. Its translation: CATSASSASSYEQYF.

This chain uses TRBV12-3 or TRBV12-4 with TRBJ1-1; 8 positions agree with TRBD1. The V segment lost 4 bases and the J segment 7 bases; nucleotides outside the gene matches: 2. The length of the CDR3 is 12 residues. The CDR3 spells CASSYGQGEAFF. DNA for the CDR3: TGTGCCAGCAGTTATGGACAGGGTGAAGCTTTCTTT.

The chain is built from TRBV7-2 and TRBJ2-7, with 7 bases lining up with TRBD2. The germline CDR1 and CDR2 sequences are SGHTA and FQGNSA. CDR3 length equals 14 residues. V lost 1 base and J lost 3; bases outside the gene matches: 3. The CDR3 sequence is CASSLGGSHYEQYF. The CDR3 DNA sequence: TGTGCCAGCAGCTTAGGCGGGAGCCACTACGAGCAGTACTTC.

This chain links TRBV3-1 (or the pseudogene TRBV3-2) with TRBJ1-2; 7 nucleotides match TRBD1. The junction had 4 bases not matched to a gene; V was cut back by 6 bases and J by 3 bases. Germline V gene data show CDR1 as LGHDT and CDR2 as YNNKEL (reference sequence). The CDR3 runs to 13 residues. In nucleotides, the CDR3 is TGTGCCAGCAGGCCTGGACAGGACTATGGCTACACCTTC. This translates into CASRPGQDYGYTF.

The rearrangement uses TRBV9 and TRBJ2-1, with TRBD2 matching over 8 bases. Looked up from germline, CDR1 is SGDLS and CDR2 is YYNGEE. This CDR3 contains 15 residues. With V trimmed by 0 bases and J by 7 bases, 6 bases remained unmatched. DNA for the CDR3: TGTGCCAGCAGCGTAGGAAGAGCGGGAGTAAATGAGCAGTTCTTC. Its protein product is CASSVGRAGVNEQFF. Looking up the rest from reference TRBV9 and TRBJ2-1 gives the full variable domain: DSGVTQTPKHLITATGQRVTLRCSPRSGDLSVYWYQQSLDQGLQFLIQYYNGEERAKGNILERFSAQQFPDLHSELNLSSLELGDSALYFCASSVGRAGVNEQFFGPGTRLTVL.

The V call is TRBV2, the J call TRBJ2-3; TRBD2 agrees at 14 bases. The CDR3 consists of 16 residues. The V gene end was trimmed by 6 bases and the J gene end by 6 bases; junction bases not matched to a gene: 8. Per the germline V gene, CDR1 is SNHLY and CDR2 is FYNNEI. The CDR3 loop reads CASRRGLAGGRDTQYF. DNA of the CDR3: TGTGCCAGCAGGCGTGGACTAGCGGGAGGACGGGATACGCAGTATTTT.

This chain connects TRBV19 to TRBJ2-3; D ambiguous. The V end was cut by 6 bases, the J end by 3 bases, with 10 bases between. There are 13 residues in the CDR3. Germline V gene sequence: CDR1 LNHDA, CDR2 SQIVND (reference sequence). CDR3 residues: CASRPTITDTQYF. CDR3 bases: TGTGCCAGTAGGCCGACAATTACAGATACGCAGTATTTT. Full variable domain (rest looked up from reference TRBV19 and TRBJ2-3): DGGITQSPKYLFRKEGQNVTLSCEQNLNHDAMYWYRQDPGQGLRLIYYSQIVNDFQKGDIAEGYSVSREKKESFPLTVTSAQKNPTAFYLCASRPTITDTQYFGPGTRLTVL.

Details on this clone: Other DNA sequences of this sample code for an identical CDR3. For the CDR3, the DNA is TGTGCCAGCAGTTTAGGGACAGGGTCGTACGAGCAGTACTTC. Residues: CASSLGTGSYEQYF. V gene TRBV27 combines with J gene TRBJ2-7, with TRBD1 matching 9 bases. This CDR3 has 14 residues. In germline, CDR1 is MNHEY, CDR2 SMNVEV (reference sequence). The V segment lost 2 bases and the J segment 4 bases; nucleotides outside the gene matches: 3.

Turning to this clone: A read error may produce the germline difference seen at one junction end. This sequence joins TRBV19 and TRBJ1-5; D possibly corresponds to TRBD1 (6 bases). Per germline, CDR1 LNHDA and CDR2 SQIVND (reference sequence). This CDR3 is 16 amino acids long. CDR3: CANSATGQRGNQPQHF. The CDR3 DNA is TGTGCCAATAGTGCTACGGGACAACGGGGCAATCAGCCCCAGCATTTT.

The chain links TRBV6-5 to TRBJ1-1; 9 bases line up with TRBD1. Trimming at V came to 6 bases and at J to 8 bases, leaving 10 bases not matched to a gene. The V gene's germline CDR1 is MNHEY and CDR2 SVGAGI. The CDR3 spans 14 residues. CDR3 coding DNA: TGTGCCAGCAGGGACAGGGGAGGTTTCCCCGAAGCTTTCTTT. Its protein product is CASRDRGGFPEAFF.

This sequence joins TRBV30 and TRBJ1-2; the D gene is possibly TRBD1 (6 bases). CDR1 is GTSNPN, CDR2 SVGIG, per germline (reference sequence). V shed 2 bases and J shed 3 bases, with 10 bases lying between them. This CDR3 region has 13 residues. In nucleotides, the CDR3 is TGTGCCTGGAGTCGAGGACAGTACTATGGCTACACCTTC. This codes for CAWSRGQYYGYTF.

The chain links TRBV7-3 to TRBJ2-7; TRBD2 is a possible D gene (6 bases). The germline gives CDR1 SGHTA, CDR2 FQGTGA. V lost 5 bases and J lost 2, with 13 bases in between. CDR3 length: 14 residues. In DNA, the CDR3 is TGTGCCAGCAGCCCGGGACTCGGAACCTACGAGCAGTACTTC. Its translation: CASSPGLGTYEQYF.

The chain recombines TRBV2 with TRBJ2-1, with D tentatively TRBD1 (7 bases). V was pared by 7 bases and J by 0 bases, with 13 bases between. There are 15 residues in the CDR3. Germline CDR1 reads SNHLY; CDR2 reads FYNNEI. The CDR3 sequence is CASNGGGGSYNEQFF. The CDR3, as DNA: TGTGCCAGCAACGGAGGGGGCGGCTCCTACAATGAGCAGTTCTTC.